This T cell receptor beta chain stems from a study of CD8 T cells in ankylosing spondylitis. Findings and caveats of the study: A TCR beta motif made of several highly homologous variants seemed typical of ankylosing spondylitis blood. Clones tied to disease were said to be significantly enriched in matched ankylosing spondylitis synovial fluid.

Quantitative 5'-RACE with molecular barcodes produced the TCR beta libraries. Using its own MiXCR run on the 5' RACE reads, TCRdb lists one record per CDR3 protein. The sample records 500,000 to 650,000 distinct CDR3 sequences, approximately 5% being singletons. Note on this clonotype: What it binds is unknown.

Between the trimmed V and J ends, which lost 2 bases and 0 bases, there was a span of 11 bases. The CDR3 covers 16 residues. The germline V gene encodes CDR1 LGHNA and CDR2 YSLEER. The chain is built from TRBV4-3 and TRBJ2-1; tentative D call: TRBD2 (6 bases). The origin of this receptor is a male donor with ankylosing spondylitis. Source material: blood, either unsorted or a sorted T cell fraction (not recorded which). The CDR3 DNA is TGCGCCAGCAGCCAAATCCTAGCGCCCTCCTACAATGAGCAGTTCTTC. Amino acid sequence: CASSQILAPSYNEQFF.